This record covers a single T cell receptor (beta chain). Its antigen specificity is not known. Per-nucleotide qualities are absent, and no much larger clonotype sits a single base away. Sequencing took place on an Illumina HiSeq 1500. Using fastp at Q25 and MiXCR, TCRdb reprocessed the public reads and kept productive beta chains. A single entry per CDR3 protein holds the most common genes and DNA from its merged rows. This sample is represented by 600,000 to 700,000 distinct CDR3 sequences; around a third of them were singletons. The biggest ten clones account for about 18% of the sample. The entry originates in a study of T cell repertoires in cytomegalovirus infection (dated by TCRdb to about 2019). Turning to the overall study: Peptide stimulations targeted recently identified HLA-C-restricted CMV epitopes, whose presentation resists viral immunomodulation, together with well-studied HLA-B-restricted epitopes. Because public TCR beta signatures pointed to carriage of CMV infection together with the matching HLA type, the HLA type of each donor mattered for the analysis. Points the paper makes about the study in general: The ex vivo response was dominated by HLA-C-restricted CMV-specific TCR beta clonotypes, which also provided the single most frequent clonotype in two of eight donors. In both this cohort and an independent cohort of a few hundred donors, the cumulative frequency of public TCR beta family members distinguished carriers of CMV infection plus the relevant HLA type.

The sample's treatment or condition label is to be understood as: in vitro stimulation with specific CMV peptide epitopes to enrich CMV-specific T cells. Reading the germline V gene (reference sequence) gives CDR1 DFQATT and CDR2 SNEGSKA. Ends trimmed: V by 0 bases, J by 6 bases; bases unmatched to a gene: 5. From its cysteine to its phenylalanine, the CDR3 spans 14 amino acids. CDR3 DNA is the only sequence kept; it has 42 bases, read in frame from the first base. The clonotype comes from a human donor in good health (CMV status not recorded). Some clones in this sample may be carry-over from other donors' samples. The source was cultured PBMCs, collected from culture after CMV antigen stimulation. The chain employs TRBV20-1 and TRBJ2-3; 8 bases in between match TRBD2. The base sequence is TGCAGTGCTAGAGAAAGCGGGGGACGGGATACGCAGTATTTT. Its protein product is CSARESGGRDTQYF.